This TCR beta chain was recovered during a study of control samples from healthy donors and cancer patients. CDR1 is SGDLS, CDR2 YYNGEE, per germline. The CDR3 sequence is 13 residues long. V was shortened by 0 bases and J by 6 bases, with 10 bases between the two germline ends. Using immunoSEQ multiplex PCR, the repertoire was profiled, and TCRdb retains in-frame clones only, with some absent. This sample has 400,000 to 450,000 clones, with around 90% found just once. This receptor was identified in a man aged 35-49 years with head and neck cancer. This rearrangement joins TRBV9 to TRBJ2-7; a possible D gene is TRBD2 (7 bases). Sequencing used PBMCs. The CDR3 nucleotides read TGTGCCAGCAGCGTAGACAGGGAGGGCGAGCAGTACTTC. Translating it yields CASSVDREGEQYF.